This TCR beta chain was retrieved from a study of blood T cell repertoires in COVID-19. Study as a whole: Whether acute or convalescent, the COVID-19 samples came from the United States, Italy and Spain.

Sequencing was performed with immunoSEQ multiplex PCR; in TCRdb, only in-frame clones are kept and a portion is missing. The sample consists of 150,000 to 200,000 clones, around 80% of them appearing once. V was shortened by 6 bases and J by 0 bases, with 14 bases between the two germline ends. Germline-derived CDR1 and CDR2 are MNHNY and SVGAGI (reference sequence). The CDR3 runs 15 residues. Participant age was roughly 18 to 100 years, and participants resided in 25 or so US areas. Which cohort a participant joined came from the clinical history participants gave. The study recruited exposed participants who had met a COVID-19 case within 2 weeks before entry.

Sequencing was done on a sample of PBMCs or T cells enriched from blood (not recorded which). The source of this sequence is a man aged 70 or older who had been exposed to COVID-19. V usage is TRBV6-6 and J usage is TRBJ1-1, with a possible D match to TRBD1 (6 bases). The CDR3 DNA reads as TGTGCCAGCAGAGACCAGGGGAGACTGAACACTGAAGCTTTCTTT. This encodes CASRDQGRLNTEAFF.